These 5 T cell receptor beta chains were all obtained from the same sample, sequenced in a study of T cell repertoires in cytomegalovirus infection (dated by TCRdb to about 2019). Sequencing was performed on an Illumina HiSeq 1500. TCRdb took the public reads, trimmed them with fastp at Q25, ran MiXCR for clone calling and kept in-frame beta chains. CDR3 protein duplicates are merged, each entry listing the most common genes and DNA. For this sample there are 360,000 or so distinct CDR3 sequences; about a third appear just once. Together, the top ten hold about 14% of the sample. The antigens for these receptors are not known. The sample's treatment or condition label, in plain terms: in vitro stimulation with specific CMV peptide epitopes to enrich CMV-specific T cells. The sample here was cultured PBMCs, taken from culture after CMV antigen stimulation. The receptors stem from a human donor in good health (CMV status not recorded). Some clones in this sample may be carry-over from other donors' samples.

V and J are TRBV19 and TRBJ1-6, with a possible D match to TRBD1 (5 bases). With 6 bases removed from V and 0 bases from J, the gap between germline ends came to 9 bases. The CDR3 runs to 15 residues. Looked up from germline, CDR1 is LNHDA and CDR2 is SQIVND (reference sequence). This CDR3 is CASSADSSYNSPLHF. The DNA of the CDR3 is TGTGCCAGTAGCGCCGACAGCTCCTATAATTCACCCCTCCACTTT.

The chain combines TRBV6-8 with TRBJ2-3; D is undetermined. CDR3 length: 16 residues. Germline V CDR1 and CDR2: MNHGY, SAAAGT. Deletions cut 0 bases from V and 0 bases from J, with 10 bases between. This chain's CDR3 is CASSYSQAASTDTQYF. CDR3 coding DNA: TGTGCCAGCAGTTACTCGCAGGCAGCTAGCACAGATACGCAGTATTTT.

Here the CDR3 DNA reads TGTGCCAGTAGTATAGGGAGGGACTCTGGGGCCAACGTCCTGACTTTC. As protein: CASSIGRDSGANVLTF. The J gene is TRBJ2-6, the V gene TRBV19; possibly TRBD2 for D (6 bases). This CDR3 region has 16 residues. Deletions cut 1 base from V and 0 bases from J, with 7 bases between. From germline, CDR1 is LNHDA and CDR2 SQIVND (reference sequence).

The CDR3 region is CASVVAGVPDTQYF. CDR3 DNA: TGTGCCAGCGTTGTAGCGGGAGTCCCAGATACGCAGTATTTT. This chain joins TRBV28 and TRBJ2-3; TRBD2 agrees at 9 bases. CDR1 and CDR2 from the germline V gene are MDHEN and SYDVKM. The V gene end was trimmed by 8 bases and the J gene end by 4 bases; junction bases not matched to a gene: 7. The CDR3 covers 14 residues.

This chain joins TRBV6-2 or TRBV6-3 and TRBJ2-7, with D unresolved. CDR3 size: 14 residues. V dropped 6 bases and J dropped 1 base, with 13 bases sitting between them. Germline V gene data show CDR1 as MNHEY and CDR2 as SVGEGT. Here the CDR3 reads CASSRQSRSYEQYF. The CDR3 nucleotides are TGTGCCAGCAGCAGGCAGTCTAGGTCCTACGAGCAGTACTTC.